This T cell receptor beta chain was captured in a study of cytomegalovirus exposure and HLA in healthy donors. General observations from the study: Per published reports, the classifier diagnosed cytomegalovirus status with high specificity and sensitivity.

This clone was observed a few times. Antigen: not known. The CDR3 covers 14 residues. Looked up from germline, CDR1 is SNHLY and CDR2 is FYNNEI. V was pared by 1 base and J by 6 bases, with 13 bases between. Sequencing was performed with immunoSEQ multiplex PCR; in TCRdb, only in-frame clones are kept and a portion is missing. The table has about 120,000 clones, approximately 90% seen once; the top ten hold about 6%. This chain uses TRBV2 with TRBJ2-7; D is possibly TRBD1 (5 bases). The clonotype comes from a woman aged 18-29 years in good health and CMV-seropositive. Sequenced: PBMCs. The CDR3 DNA reads TGTGCCAGCAGTGAAGGGACGAAGGGGTTCGAGCAGTACTTC. This codes for CASSEGTKGFEQYF.